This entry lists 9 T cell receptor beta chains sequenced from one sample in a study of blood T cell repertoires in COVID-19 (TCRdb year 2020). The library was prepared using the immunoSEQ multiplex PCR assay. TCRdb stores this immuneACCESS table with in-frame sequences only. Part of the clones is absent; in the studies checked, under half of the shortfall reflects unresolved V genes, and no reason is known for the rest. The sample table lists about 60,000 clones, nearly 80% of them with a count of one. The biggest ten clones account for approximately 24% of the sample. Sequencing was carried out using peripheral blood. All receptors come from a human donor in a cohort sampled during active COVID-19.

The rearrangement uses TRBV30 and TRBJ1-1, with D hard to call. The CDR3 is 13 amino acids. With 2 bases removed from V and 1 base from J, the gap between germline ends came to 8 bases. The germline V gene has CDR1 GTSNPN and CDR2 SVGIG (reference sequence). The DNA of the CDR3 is TGTGCCTGGAGTTGGAGACGGAACACTGAAGCTTTCTTT. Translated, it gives CAWSWRRNTEAFF.

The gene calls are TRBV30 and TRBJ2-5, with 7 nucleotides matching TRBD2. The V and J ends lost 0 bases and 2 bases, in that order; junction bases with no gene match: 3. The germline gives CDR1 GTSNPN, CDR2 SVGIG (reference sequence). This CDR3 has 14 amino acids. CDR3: CAWSVAGRQETQYF. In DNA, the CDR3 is TGTGCCTGGAGTGTAGCGGGGAGACAAGAGACCCAGTACTTC.

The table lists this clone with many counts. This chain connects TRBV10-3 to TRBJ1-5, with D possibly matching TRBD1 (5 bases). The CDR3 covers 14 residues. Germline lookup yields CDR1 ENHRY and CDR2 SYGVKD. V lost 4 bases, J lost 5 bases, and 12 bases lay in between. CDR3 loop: CAISGDWGDQPQHF. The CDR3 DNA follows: TGTGCCATCAGTGGAGACTGGGGGGATCAGCCCCAGCATTTT.

The CDR3 bases are TGTGCCAGCAGTGAACTGACAGGGCAGGGCGAGACCCAGTACTTC. Protein sequence: CASSELTGQGETQYF. The genes are TRBV6-1 and TRBJ2-5; 7 nucleotides line up with TRBD1. Trimming took 2 bases from V and 5 from J; bases not matched to a gene: 8. This CDR3 comprises 15 residues. The germline V gene encodes CDR1 MNHNS and CDR2 SASEGT.

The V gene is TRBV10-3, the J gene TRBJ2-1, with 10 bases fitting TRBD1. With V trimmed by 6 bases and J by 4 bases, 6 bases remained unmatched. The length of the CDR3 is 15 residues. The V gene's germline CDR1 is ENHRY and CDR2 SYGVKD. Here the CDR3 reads CAISFGGQGYNEQFF. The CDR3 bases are TGTGCCATCAGCTTTGGGGGACAGGGGTACAATGAGCAGTTCTTC.

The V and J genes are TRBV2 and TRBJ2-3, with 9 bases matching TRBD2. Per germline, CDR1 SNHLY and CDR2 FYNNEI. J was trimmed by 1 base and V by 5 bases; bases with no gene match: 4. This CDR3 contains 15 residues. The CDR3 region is CASSRGGAGTDTQYF. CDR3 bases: TGTGCCAGCAGTCGCGGGGGGGCCGGCACAGATACGCAGTATTTT.

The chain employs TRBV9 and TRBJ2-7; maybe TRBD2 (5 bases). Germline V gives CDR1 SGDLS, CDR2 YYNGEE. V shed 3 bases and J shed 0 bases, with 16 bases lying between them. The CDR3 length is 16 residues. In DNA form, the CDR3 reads TGTGCCAGCAGCGCCCAGCTAGCTGAGAGCTCCTACGAGCAGTACTTC. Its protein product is CASSAQLAESSYEQYF.

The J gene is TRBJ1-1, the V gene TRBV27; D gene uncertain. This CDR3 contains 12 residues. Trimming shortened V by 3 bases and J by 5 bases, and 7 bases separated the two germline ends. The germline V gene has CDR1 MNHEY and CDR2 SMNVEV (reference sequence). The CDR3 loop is CASSFAGTEAFF. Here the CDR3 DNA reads TGTGCCAGCAGTTTTGCGGGTACTGAAGCTTTCTTT.

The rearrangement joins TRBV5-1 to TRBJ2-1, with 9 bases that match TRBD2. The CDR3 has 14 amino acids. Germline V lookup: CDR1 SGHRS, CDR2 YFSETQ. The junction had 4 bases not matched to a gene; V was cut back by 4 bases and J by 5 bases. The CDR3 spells CASSAASGNNEQFF. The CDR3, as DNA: TGCGCCAGCAGCGCGGCTAGCGGGAACAATGAGCAGTTCTTC.